These T cell receptor beta chains were read from a single sample in a study of beta chain features in type 1 diabetes. Repertoires were generated with immunoSEQ multiplex PCR, while TCRdb's copy carries only in-frame clones and drops some. Here the sample spans 600,000 to 650,000 clones, 15% to 19% being singletons. The sample taken for sequencing was naive CD4+ T cells from blood. Receptor source: a man aged 18-30 years in good health. Both conserved end residues are part of each CDR3. The order of the fields is clone size, V gene, D gene, J gene, CDR3 DNA, CDR3 protein. The D gene is left open where the match is weak. Clone size is given for some rows only: seen once, a few or many times, or a class if the clone is expanded.

>.|TRBV5-4|.|TRBJ2-6
TGTGCCAGCAGCTTGGGACGGGTCTCTGGGGCCAACGTCCTGACTTTC
CASSLGRVSGANVLTF
>.|TRBV28|TRBD1|TRBJ2-1
TGTGCCAGCAGCCCCAGGACAGGGTACAATGAGCAGTTCTTC
CASSPRTGYNEQFF
>.|TRBV7-2|.|TRBJ2-2
TGTGCCAGCAGCTTAGATGGGCCCGGGGAGCTGTTTTTT
CASSLDGPGELFF
>.|TRBV7-9|.|TRBJ2-1
TGTGCCAGCAGCTTAACAGGGTCCTCCTACAATGAGCAGTTCTTC
CASSLTGSSYNEQFF
>few|TRBV19|TRBD1|TRBJ2-3
TGTGCCAGTAGTAGGGGGATAGACAGGGATCGACCAGATACGCAGTATTTT
CASSRGIDRDRPDTQYF
>.|TRBV4-1|TRBD1|TRBJ1-6
TGCGCCAGCAGCCCTCTACAGGGGGTTCGTTCACCCCTCCACTTT
CASSPLQGVRSPLHF
>.|TRBV6-4|TRBD2|TRBJ2-3
TGTGCCAGCAGTGAATCGGGGGGACCCGCAGATACGCAGTATTTT
CASSESGGPADTQYF
>once|TRBV9|TRBD1|TRBJ2-7
TGTGCCAGCAGCGTAGATGGGACAGGGGCCCACGAGCAGTACTTC
CASSVDGTGAHEQYF
>few|TRBV29-1|.|TRBJ1-3
TGCAGCGTTCTGGGGGAAAAATCTGGAAACACCATATATTTT
CSVLGEKSGNTIYF
>.|TRBV28|TRBD1|TRBJ2-7
TGTGCCAGCAGTAAGACAGGGGCCCCTACCTACGAGCAGTACTTC
CASSKTGAPTYEQYF
>.|TRBV28|TRBD1|TRBJ2-7
TGTGCCAGCAGTTACGGGACAGGGTTCAGGGTCTACGAGCAGTACTTC
CASSYGTGFRVYEQYF
>.|TRBV7-2|.|TRBJ2-6
TGTGCCAGCAGCTTACTCCTGCGCTCTGGGGCCAACGTCCTGACTTTC
CASSLLLRSGANVLTF
>.|TRBV27|TRBD2|TRBJ2-7
TGTGCCAGCAGTTTAATGGCGGGGGACTCCTACGAGCAGTACTTC
CASSLMAGDSYEQYF
>few|TRBV14|TRBD2|TRBJ2-1
TGTGCCAGCAGCCAAGATTCCCCTTTAGCGGGAGGATGGAATGAGCAGTTCTTC
CASSQDSPLAGGWNEQFF
>few|TRBV27|TRBD1|TRBJ2-1
TGTGCCAGCAGTACCGGACAGGGCAATGAGCAGTTCTTC
CASSTGQGNEQFF
>few|TRBV4-1|TRBD2|TRBJ2-7
TGCGCCAGCAGCCAGACCTTAGCGGGGACCACCTACGAGCAGTACTTC
CASSQTLAGTTYEQYF
>few|TRBV7-2|.|TRBJ1-2
TGTGCCAGCAGCTTAGAACAGTCCTATGGCTACACCTTC
CASSLEQSYGYTF
>.|TRBV6-5|TRBD1|TRBJ1-1
TGTGCCAGCATTAGGACAGGTGAAGCTTTCTTT
CASIRTGEAFF
>.|TRBV11-2|TRBD1|TRBJ2-2
TGTGCCAGCAGCTGGACAGGGACCGGGGAGCTGTTTTTT
CASSWTGTGELFF
>.|TRBV7-2|TRBD1|TRBJ2-7
TGTGCCAGCAGCTACCGACAGGGGGCTACCTCCTACGAGCAGTACTTC
CASSYRQGATSYEQYF
>.|TRBV10-3|TRBD1|TRBJ2-6
TGTGCCATCACCGGACAGGTTCGCCTCTCTGGGGCCAACGTCCTGACTTTC
CAITGQVRLSGANVLTF
>.|TRBV30|.|TRBJ1-2
TGTGCCTGGAGTGCGTTGAAGCCCAGCTTC
CAWSALKPSF
>few|TRBV27|TRBD1|TRBJ1-4
TGTGCCAGCAGCCCACTCCGGGACAGGGAGCAAAAACTGTTTTTT
CASSPLRDREQKLFF
>.|TRBV19|.|TRBJ1-1
TGTGCCAGTAGTATAGGACCGGGGGCGAACACTGAAGCTTTCTTT
CASSIGPGANTEAFF
>.|TRBV7-9|.|TRBJ2-7
TGTGCCAGCAGCCGGGGGCTGGTGGTAGACTATGAGCAGTACTTC
CASSRGLVVDYEQYF
>.|TRBV5-6|.|TRBJ1-4
TGTGGAGGGCCAGCCCGCAGGGCCTTCGGGAGGGCAACTAATGAAAAACTGTTTTTT
CGGPARRAFGRATNEKLFF